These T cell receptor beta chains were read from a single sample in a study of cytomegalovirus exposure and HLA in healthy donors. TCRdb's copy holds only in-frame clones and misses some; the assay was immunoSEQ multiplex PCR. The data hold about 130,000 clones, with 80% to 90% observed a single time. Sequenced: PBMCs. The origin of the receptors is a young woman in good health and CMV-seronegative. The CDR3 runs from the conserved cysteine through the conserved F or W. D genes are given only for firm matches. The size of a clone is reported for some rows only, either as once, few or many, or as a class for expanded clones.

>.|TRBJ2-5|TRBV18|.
CASSRVSETQYF
TGTGCCAGCTCACGAGTCTCGGAGACCCAGTACTTC
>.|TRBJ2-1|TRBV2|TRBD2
CASKPRLAGGPGQFF
TGTGCCAGCAAGCCCCGACTAGCGGGAGGGCCTGGACAGTTCTTC
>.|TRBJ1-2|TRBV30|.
CAWRRVANYGYTF
TGTGCCTGGCGCCGGGTAGCTAACTATGGCTACACCTTC
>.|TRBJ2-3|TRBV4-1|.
CASSQGVTYTDTQYF
TGCGCCAGCAGCCAAGGTGTCACATACACAGATACGCAGTATTTT
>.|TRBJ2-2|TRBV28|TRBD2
CASNTGGTNTGELFF
TGTGCCAGCAACACGGGGGGGACGAACACCGGGGAGCTGTTTTTT
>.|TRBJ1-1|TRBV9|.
CASSVAGFMNTEAFF
TGTGCCAGCAGCGTAGCGGGGTTCATGAACACTGAAGCTTTCTTT
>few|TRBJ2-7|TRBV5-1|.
CASSLATGYEQYF
TGCGCCAGCAGCTTGGCCACGGGGTACGAGCAGTACTTC
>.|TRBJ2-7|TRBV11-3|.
CASSTGTYEQYF
TGTGCCAGCAGTACGGGGACCTACGAGCAGTACTTC
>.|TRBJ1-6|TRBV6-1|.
CASLMGPNSPLHF
TGTGCCAGCCTGATGGGCCCAAATTCACCCCTCCACTTT
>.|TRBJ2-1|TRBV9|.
CASSVGAPSRGRFF
TGTGCCAGCAGCGTAGGTGCACCATCGCGGGGACGGTTCTTC
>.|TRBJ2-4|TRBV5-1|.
CASSLEGRGGKNIQYF
TGCGCCAGCAGCTTGGAAGGCAGGGGTGGCAAAAACATTCAGTACTTC
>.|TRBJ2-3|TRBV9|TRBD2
CASSVAQLAGGADTQYF
TGTGCCAGCAGCGTAGCCCAGCTAGCGGGGGGTGCAGATACGCAGTATTTT
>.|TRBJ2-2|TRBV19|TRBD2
CASFPGGYHTGELFF
TGTGCCAGTTTCCCGGGGGGTTATCACACCGGGGAGCTGTTTTTT
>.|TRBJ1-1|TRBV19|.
CAIRVGTEAFF
TGTGCCATCAGGGTTGGCACTGAAGCTTTCTTT
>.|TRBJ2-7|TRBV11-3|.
CASSLGGDSSYEQYF
TGTGCCAGCAGCTTAGGGGGGGACAGCTCCTACGAGCAGTACTTC
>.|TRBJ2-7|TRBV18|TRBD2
CASSPPGTSAGEQYF
TGTGCCAGCTCACCACCAGGGACTAGCGCTGGTGAGCAGTACTTC
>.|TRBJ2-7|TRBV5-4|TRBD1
CASSSLPGQALYEQYF
TGTGCCAGCAGCTCCCTGCCTGGACAGGCCCTCTACGAGCAGTACTTC
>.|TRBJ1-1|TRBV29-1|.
CSVQLMNTEAFF
TGCAGCGTACAGTTGATGAACACTGAAGCTTTCTTT
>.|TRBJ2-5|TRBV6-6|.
CASSYGQGLQETQYF
TGTGCCAGCAGTTACGGTCAGGGGCTCCAAGAGACCCAGTACTTC
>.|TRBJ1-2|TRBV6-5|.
CASSSLRYYGYTF
TGTGCCAGCAGTTCGTTGAGGTACTATGGCTACACCTTC
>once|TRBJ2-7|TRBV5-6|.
CATKRYRFAYEQYF
TGTGCCACCAAGAGATACAGGTTCGCCTACGAGCAGTACTTC
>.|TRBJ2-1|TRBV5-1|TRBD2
CASSLATSGEQFF
TGCGCCAGCAGCCTGGCAACTAGCGGTGAGCAGTTCTTC
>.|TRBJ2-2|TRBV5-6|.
CASSGGPGELFF
TGTGCCAGCTCCGGTGGGCCCGGGGAGCTGTTTTTT
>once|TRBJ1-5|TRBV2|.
CASSASGAYSNQPQHF
TGTGCCAGCAGTGCGTCAGGGGCCTATAGCAATCAGCCCCAGCATTTT
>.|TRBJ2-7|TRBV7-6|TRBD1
CASSWDSWYEQYF
TGTGCCAGCAGCTGGGACAGTTGGTACGAGCAGTACTTC
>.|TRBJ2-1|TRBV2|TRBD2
CASSFGGLAGGLSNEQFF
TGTGCCAGCAGTTTCGGGGGACTAGCGGGGGGGCTTTCCAATGAGCAGTTCTTC
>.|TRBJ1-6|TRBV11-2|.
CASSLDPIDSALNSPLHF
TGTGCCAGCAGCTTAGACCCTATTGACAGCGCGCTTAATTCACCCCTCCACTTT
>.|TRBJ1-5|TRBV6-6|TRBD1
CASSPQGAAQPQHF
TGTGCCAGCAGTCCCCAGGGGGCTGCTCAGCCCCAGCATTTT
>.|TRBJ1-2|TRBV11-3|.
CASSPRGQKLNYGYTF
TGTGCCAGCAGCCCCCGGGGACAAAAACTTAACTATGGCTACACCTTC
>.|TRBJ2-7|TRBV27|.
CASSFIGSYEQYF
TGTGCCAGCAGTTTTATCGGTTCCTACGAGCAGTACTTC
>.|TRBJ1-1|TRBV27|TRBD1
CASSLLQGASEAFF
TGTGCCAGCAGTTTACTACAGGGGGCGTCTGAAGCTTTCTTT
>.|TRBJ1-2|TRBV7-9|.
CSSSSNERGPEQGYTF
TGTTCCAGCAGCTCTAACGAGCGGGGGCCGGAACAGGGCTACACCTTC
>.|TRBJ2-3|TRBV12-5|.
CASGSPAGITSTDTQYF
TGTGCTAGTGGTTCCCCCGCCGGGATTACTAGCACAGATACGCAGTATTTT